Listed here are 14 T cell receptor beta chains from one sample, sequenced in a study of shared clonotypes between healthy human individuals. Generated by immunoSEQ multiplex PCR, the TCRdb table keeps only in-frame clones and is missing some. This sample has 650,000 to 700,000 clones; less than 95% occur once, and the top ten carry more than 30%. The sequencing sample was made of memory CD8+ T cells from PBMCs. Sample subset: CD45RO+ cells pooled with CCR7-negative TemRA cells. These receptors were obtained from a man younger than 30 in good health. Some clones in this sample may be carry-over from other donors' samples.

The V gene is TRBV11-2, the J gene TRBJ2-1; either TRBD1 or TRBD2 may fit D (6 bases each). The V end was cut by 5 bases, the J end by 9 bases, with 23 bases between. The V gene's germline CDR1 is SGHAT and CDR2 FQNNGV. CDR3 length: 16 residues. CDR3 coding DNA: TGTGCCAGCAGCCACACACAGGGACTCCTCAGTGTTGAGCAGTTCTTC. Translated, it gives CASSHTQGLLSVEQFF.

The chain joins TRBV27 to TRBJ2-6; a weak D match, TRBD2 (5 bases). V lost 5 bases to trimming and J lost 0 bases, with 11 bases between them. Germline lookup yields CDR1 MNHEY and CDR2 SMNVEV (reference sequence). The CDR3 spans 16 residues. The CDR3 DNA reads as TGTGCCAGCAGTGACCGAGGGAGCTCTGGGGCCAACGTCCTGACTTTC. Translated: CASSDRGSSGANVLTF.

V gene TRBV9 combines with J gene TRBJ2-5; D is possibly TRBD1 or TRBD2 (6 bases each). The germline V and J ends were trimmed by 3 bases and 1 base, with 10 bases remaining between them. This CDR3 region has 14 residues. The germline V gene has CDR1 SGDLS and CDR2 YYNGEE. DNA for the CDR3: TGTGCCAGCAGCGAGGGGGAGGTCCAAGAGACCCAGTACTTC. Translating it yields CASSEGEVQETQYF. Full variable domain (remainder filled in from reference TRBV9 and TRBJ2-5): DSGVTQTPKHLITATGQRVTLRCSPRSGDLSVYWYQQSLDQGLQFLIQYYNGEERAKGNILERFSAQQFPDLHSELNLSSLELGDSALYFCASSEGEVQETQYFGPGTRLLVL.

The V call is TRBV7-6, the J call TRBJ2-1, with D tentatively TRBD2 (6 bases). Germline V lookup: CDR1 SGHVS, CDR2 FNYEAQ. CDR3 length: 12 residues. The ends were cut back, 2 bases at V and 10 bases at J, with 9 bases in the middle. The DNA for the CDR3 is TGTGCCAGCAGCTTAAGAACTAGCGAGCAGTTCTTC. It is translated as CASSLRTSEQFF.

This rearrangement joins TRBV27 to TRBJ2-1, with D maybe TRBD1 (5 bases). CDR1 is MNHEY, CDR2 SMNVEV, per germline (reference sequence). Trimming took 2 bases from V and 2 from J, leaving 13 bases between them. CDR3 length equals 16 residues. Here the CDR3 reads CASSLISGFPYNEQFF. Written as DNA, the CDR3 is TGTGCCAGCAGTTTAATTTCAGGGTTTCCCTACAATGAGCAGTTCTTC.

The chain couples TRBV27 to TRBJ2-7; tentatively, D is TRBD2 (5 bases). CDR3 size: 12 residues. V dropped 6 bases and J dropped 9 bases, with 15 bases sitting between them. Germline CDR1 is MNHEY and CDR2 is SMNVEV (reference sequence). This CDR3 is CASSLGEGRQYF. The CDR3 region has the DNA TGTGCCAGCAGCCTTGGAGAGGGCAGGCAGTACTTC.

The chain is built from TRBV15 and TRBJ1-3, with D perhaps matching TRBD1 (5 bases). Trimming stripped 0 bases from V and 7 bases from J, with 10 bases between. The germline V gene encodes CDR1 LNHNV and CDR2 YYDKDF (reference sequence). The CDR3 runs to 14 residues. The DNA of the CDR3 is TGTGCCACCAGCAGAGATCACGGGGGGAACACCATATATTTT. Residues: CATSRDHGGNTIYF.

This clone was counted a few times. This sequence joins TRBV4-1 and TRBJ2-3, with TRBD1 as a possible D gene (6 bases). The CDR3 extends over 16 amino acids. Deletions cut 0 bases from V and 5 bases from J, with 15 bases between. Germline V gene data show CDR1 as MGHRA and CDR2 as YSYEKL. The CDR3 sequence is CASSQDPGDGRDTQYF. In DNA, the CDR3 is TGCGCCAGCAGCCAAGATCCAGGGGATGGTAGAGATACGCAGTATTTT.

This chain links TRBV6-1 with TRBJ2-1, with 9 bases lining up with TRBD2. With 2 bases clipped from V and 2 bases from J, the junction kept 7 bases outside the gene matches. Per the germline V gene, CDR1 is MNHNS and CDR2 is SASEGT. This CDR3 has 17 amino acids. In nucleotides, the CDR3 is TGTGCCAGCAGTGAATGGCTCTTAGCGGGAGCCTACAATGAGCAGTTCTTC. Protein: CASSEWLLAGAYNEQFF.

This chain joins TRBV5-6 and TRBJ1-2; D unclear. V was shortened by 3 bases and J by 7 bases, with 7 bases between the two germline ends. CDR3 length: 11 amino acids. CDR1 SGHDT and CDR2 YYEEEE come from the germline V gene. DNA for the CDR3: TGTGCCAGCAGCTACGCCCGTGGCTACACCTTC. Translation gives CASSYARGYTF.

The chain links TRBV6-1 to TRBJ2-1, with 7 bases aligning to TRBD2. After removal of 1 base from V and 7 bases from J, the junction contained 13 bases not matched to a gene. Germline V lookup: CDR1 MNHNS, CDR2 SASEGT. The CDR3 consists of 17 residues. The chain's CDR3 is CASSEGRGRAGWNEQFF. CDR3 bases: TGTGCCAGCAGTGAAGGGCGTGGGAGGGCCGGTTGGAATGAGCAGTTCTTC.

DNA of the CDR3: TGTGCCATCAGTGAGTCTACAGGACTCGCTAACTATGGCTACACCTTC. Translation: CAISESTGLANYGYTF. The J gene is TRBJ1-2, the V gene TRBV10-3, with D possibly matching TRBD1 (5 bases). The V gene lost 0 bases and the J gene lost 0 bases, with 11 bases spanning the gap. CDR1 and CDR2 from the germline V gene are ENHRY and SYGVKD. This CDR3 comprises 16 residues.

The chain joins TRBV5-1 to TRBJ2-6; TRBD2 aligns across 10 bases. The CDR3 has 19 residues. Trimming at V came to 1 base and at J to 1 base, leaving 8 bases not matched to a gene. Germline V gene data show CDR1 as SGHRS and CDR2 as YFSETQ. The CDR3 here is CASSLTSGIDGSGANVLTF. The CDR3 DNA follows: TGCGCCAGCAGCTTGACTAGCGGGATCGATGGTTCTGGGGCCAACGTCCTGACTTTC. Supplemented by reference TRBV5-1 and TRBJ2-6, the full variable domain reads KAGVTQTPRYLIKTRGQQVTLSCSPISGHRSVSWYQQTPGQGLQFLFEYFSETQRNKGNFPGRFSGRQFSNSRSEMNVSTLELGDSALYLCASSLTSGIDGSGANVLTFGAGSRLTVL.

The CDR3 here is CASSWTGQMNTEAFF. The DNA of the CDR3 is TGCGCCAGCAGCTGGACGGGACAAATGAACACTGAAGCTTTCTTT. The gene calls are TRBV5-1 and TRBJ1-1, with a weak D call TRBD1 (6 bases). The V gene lost 3 bases and the J gene lost 0 bases, with 12 bases spanning the gap. The germline gives CDR1 SGHRS, CDR2 YFSETQ. This CDR3 has 15 residues. Full variable domain (missing parts from reference TRBV5-1 and TRBJ1-1): KAGVTQTPRYLIKTRGQQVTLSCSPISGHRSVSWYQQTPGQGLQFLFEYFSETQRNKGNFPGRFSGRQFSNSRSEMNVSTLELGDSALYLCASSWTGQMNTEAFFGQGTRLTVV.